This section outlines one TCR beta chain sequence together with its context. The data were taken from a study of blood T cell repertoires in COVID-19. The overall study: PBMCs, B-cell-depleted T cells, or T cells provided the cDNA or gDNA that made up the material.

With 3 bases removed from V and 0 bases from J, the gap between germline ends came to 12 bases. The CDR3 covers 15 residues. Germline V CDR1 and CDR2: SGHAT, FQNNGV. As originally analysed: For nucleated cells, counts were estimated from reference gene primer amplification. Generated by immunoSEQ multiplex PCR, the TCRdb table keeps only in-frame clones and is missing some. D and trimming come from the DNA, and the V and J calls and clone size come from that table. The sample lists fewer than 300,000 clones, roughly 87% occurring once. The chain employs TRBV11-2 and TRBJ2-7, with D perhaps matching TRBD2 (5 bases). The receptor's source is a woman under 40 with acute or convalescent COVID-19. Sequencing was done on a sample of peripheral blood. CDR3 loop: CASSFTSGSSYEQYF. The CDR3 DNA is TGTGCCAGCAGCTTTACGAGCGGCAGCTCCTACGAGCAGTACTTC.